The clone carrying this T cell receptor beta chain was counted only a few times. Its antigen is undetermined. The V and J ends lost 2 bases and 4 bases respectively, with 6 bases between them. The CDR3 sequence is 14 residues long. Germline V lookup: CDR1 LGHNA, CDR2 YSLEER. This specimen belongs to a study of blood T cells in healthy people across ages. Study-level findings and limits: Changes in expanded clonotypes were possibly confounded, as the CMV status of donors was unknown.

A second roughly 6 to 11 cycle PCR used barcoded and J-beta primers. Each cDNA molecule was tagged by a template-switch adaptor with 12 random nucleotides. MiXCR was run by TCRdb on the 5' RACE reads, yielding one entry per CDR3 protein. The sample holds roughly 1.9 million distinct CDR3 sequences; around 40% are singletons and the top ten take more than 20%. The chain links TRBV4-3 to TRBJ2-6; D tentatively reads TRBD1 or TRBD2 (5 bases each). The sample was blood. This sequence was found in a human donor in good health. CDR3 sequence: CASSQWDGANVLTF. Written as DNA, the CDR3 is TGCGCCAGCAGCCAATGGGACGGGGCCAACGTCCTGACTTTC.